Below are 23 T cell receptor beta chains sequenced from a single sample in a study of cytomegalovirus exposure and HLA in healthy donors. A multiplex PCR was run with 60 Vbeta primers and 13 Jbeta primers. Data came from immunoSEQ multiplex PCR; TCRdb stores just in-frame clones and leaves some out. The table includes some 180,000 clones, around 70% detected once. Source material: PBMCs. The receptors here all came from a male donor in good health and CMV-seronegative.

This clone appeared a few times. J is TRBJ1-6 and V is TRBV19; 11 bases match TRBD1. V shed 9 bases, J shed 6 bases, and the junction held 7 bases outside the gene matches. Germline assignment: CDR1 LNHDA and CDR2 SQIVND (reference sequence). The CDR3 runs 15 residues. CDR3 nucleotides: TGTGCCAGCAGTGGACAGGGGGCGGGTAATTCACCCCTCCACTTT. The encoded protein is CASSGQGAGNSPLHF.

The chain recombines TRBV6-5 with TRBJ2-3; D gene uncertain. The CDR3 is made up of 15 amino acids. Germline V gene lookup returns CDR1 MNHEY and CDR2 SVGAGI. The germline V and J ends were trimmed by 0 bases and 0 bases, with 7 bases remaining between them. In DNA, the CDR3 is TGTGCCAGCAGTTACTCGCCGGGTAGCACAGATACGCAGTATTTT. Its protein is CASSYSPGSTDTQYF.

This clone was picked up one time. The sample holds other DNA sequences that translate to the same CDR3. The chain employs TRBV28 and TRBJ2-7; D is possibly TRBD1 (5 bases). The CDR3 length is 12 residues. Trimming removed 2 bases from V and 4 bases from J, with 6 bases in between. CDR1 MDHEN and CDR2 SYDVKM come from the germline V gene. For the CDR3, the DNA is TGTGCCAGCAGTTTAAGGGGATACGAGCAGTACTTC. This gives the protein CASSLRGYEQYF.

This sequence joins TRBV2 and TRBJ1-5; D is perhaps TRBD1 (6 bases). Trimming cost V 4 bases and J 3 bases, with 16 bases left between them. The CDR3 covers 16 residues. Germline V lookup: CDR1 SNHLY, CDR2 FYNNEI. In nucleotides, the CDR3 is TGTGCCAGCAGTGTCCGGGACATCATTTTCAATCAGCCCCAGCATTTT. Residues: CASSVRDIIFNQPQHF.

This clone was observed a single time. The chain carries TRBV30 and TRBJ1-3; perhaps TRBD1 as D (6 bases). Deletions cut 2 bases from V and 0 bases from J, with 17 bases between. In germline, CDR1 is GTSNPN, CDR2 SVGIG (reference sequence). The CDR3 is 17 amino acids. The CDR3 here is CAWSLAGTRSSGNTIYF. DNA of the CDR3: TGTGCCTGGAGTCTCGCCGGGACAAGGAGCTCTGGAAACACCATATATTTT. Complete variable domain (other parts from reference TRBV30 and TRBJ1-3): SQTIHQWPATLVQPVGSPLSLECTVEGTSNPNLYWYRQAAGRGLQLLFYSVGIGQISSEVPQNLSASRPQDRQFILSSKKLLLSDSGFYLCAWSLAGTRSSGNTIYFGEGSWLTVV.

This chain links TRBV7-8 with TRBJ2-1; a possible D gene is TRBD2 (6 bases). The germline V gene has CDR1 SGHVS and CDR2 FQNEAQ. V dropped 5 bases and J dropped 4 bases, with 15 bases sitting between them. This CDR3 comprises 15 residues. CDR3 in DNA: TGTGCCAGCAGCCCCGTGACTAGTTGGTACAATGAGCAGTTCTTC. It is translated as CASSPVTSWYNEQFF.

The gene calls are TRBV14 and TRBJ2-3; D uncertain. The V end lost 3 bases, the J end lost 1 base, and 5 bases lay between the germline ends. The CDR3 contains 13 residues. Germline V gene sequence: CDR1 SGHDN, CDR2 FVKESK. CDR3 in amino acids: CASSQERTDTQYF. The CDR3 nucleotides read TGTGCCAGCAGCCAGGAGCGCACAGATACGCAGTATTTT.

The J gene is TRBJ1-5, the V gene TRBV7-2; TRBD1 is a possible D gene (5 bases). Between the trimmed V and J ends, which lost 0 bases and 9 bases, there was a span of 9 bases. CDR1 is SGHTA, CDR2 FQGNSA, per germline. This CDR3 contains 13 residues. The CDR3 DNA follows: TGTGCCAGCAGCTTAGCTCAGGGTCGGCCCCAGCATTTT. Translated, it gives CASSLAQGRPQHF.

The V call is TRBV29-1, the J call TRBJ2-1; 9 positions match TRBD1. The CDR3 contains 12 residues. V gave up 7 bases and J gave up 9 bases; unmatched junction bases: 7. The germline gives CDR1 SQVTM, CDR2 ANQGSEA. This CDR3 is CSAVNRGPEQFF. Here the CDR3 DNA reads TGCAGCGCTGTGAACAGGGGGCCTGAGCAGTTCTTC.

A single count supports this clone. J is TRBJ1-6 and V is TRBV28, with 7 positions matching TRBD1. CDR1 and CDR2 (germline): MDHEN, SYDVKM. Trimming cost V 5 bases and J 9 bases; bases outside gene matches: 7. The CDR3 has 14 residues. CDR3 DNA sequence: TGTGCCAGCAGTCAGGGACAGTTAGGTTCACCCCTCCACTTT. Protein: CASSQGQLGSPLHF.

The table lists this clone with a few counts. The chain couples TRBV6-5 to TRBJ1-2; 9 bases are a match to TRBD1. The CDR3 consists of 13 residues. In germline, CDR1 is MNHEY, CDR2 SVGAGI. Germline trimming cut 8 bases from V and 4 bases from J; bases unmatched to any gene: 5. In DNA, the CDR3 is TGTGCCAGCCGCGGGACAGGGTTCTATGGCTACACCTTC. This encodes CASRGTGFYGYTF.

The chain employs TRBV11-3 and TRBJ2-3; no clear D. V lost 3 bases and J lost 2, with 6 bases in between. Germline V CDR1 and CDR2: SGHNT, YENEEA. There are 13 residues in the CDR3. CDR3 nucleotide sequence: TGTGCCAGCAGCTTGGTAGACACAGATACGCAGTATTTT. It encodes CASSLVDTDTQYF.

This chain connects TRBV30 to TRBJ2-7; 8 bases are a match to TRBD1. Germline CDR1 and CDR2: GTSNPN and SVGIG (reference sequence). This CDR3 is built from 14 residues. Trimming at V came to 8 bases and at J to 0 bases, leaving 9 bases not matched to a gene. CDR3 sequence reads: CAGTRTGNSYEQYF. For the CDR3, the DNA is TGTGCCGGCACCCGGACAGGGAACTCCTACGAGCAGTACTTC.

This chain links TRBV4-1 with TRBJ2-3, with 14 bases fitting TRBD2. There are 19 residues in the CDR3. The V and J ends lost 3 bases and 0 bases, in that order; junction bases with no gene match: 8. The V gene's germline CDR1 is MGHRA and CDR2 YSYEKL. The DNA of the CDR3 is TGCGCCAGCAGCCACGGGACTAGCGGGGGCCGACCTAGCACAGATACGCAGTATTTT. Its protein product is CASSHGTSGGRPSTDTQYF.

The gene calls are TRBV7-2 and TRBJ1-5; TRBD1 aligns across 8 bases. The CDR3 covers 14 residues. Germline CDR1 SGHTA, CDR2 FQGNSA. The ends lost 5 bases at V and 6 bases at J; junction bases unmatched: 6. The CDR3 here is CASSAGGLGQPQHF. CDR3 nucleotides: TGTGCCAGCAGCGCAGGGGGCTTAGGTCAGCCCCAGCATTTT.

The chain joins TRBV27 to TRBJ1-1; 8 nucleotides line up with TRBD1. V gave up 2 bases and J gave up 1 base; unmatched junction bases: 3. CDR3 size: 15 residues. CDR1 MNHEY and CDR2 SMNVEV come from the germline V gene (reference sequence). The CDR3 protein is CASSLTGTGNTEAFF. The CDR3 bases are TGTGCCAGCAGTTTAACCGGGACAGGGAACACTGAAGCTTTCTTT.

The chain couples TRBV30 to TRBJ2-1; 9 bases align to TRBD2. Germline-derived CDR1 and CDR2 are GTSNPN and SVGIG (reference sequence). V lost 3 bases to trimming and J lost 12 bases; unmatched junction nucleotides: 18. The CDR3 is made up of 16 amino acids. This CDR3 reads CAWSPPGLAKGLGQFF. In nucleotides, the CDR3 is TGTGCCTGGAGCCCTCCCGGACTAGCGAAAGGGTTGGGGCAGTTCTTC.

This sequence joins TRBV6-6 and TRBJ2-7, with a weak D call TRBD1 (5 bases). Germline CDR1 MNHNY, CDR2 SVGAGI (reference sequence). Trimming removed 5 bases at V and 3 bases at J, with 11 bases between. The CDR3 has 13 amino acids. The CDR3: CASSVRAVYEQYF. CDR3 nucleotides: TGTGCCAGCAGTGTCAGGGCGGTCTACGAGCAGTACTTC.

V gene TRBV6-5 combines with J gene TRBJ1-1; D possibly corresponds to TRBD1 (5 bases). CDR3 length equals 15 residues. V lost 2 bases and J lost 5, with 15 bases in between. Per germline, CDR1 MNHEY and CDR2 SVGAGI. CDR3 region: CASSYDGRGGTEAFF. CDR3 coding DNA: TGTGCCAGCAGTTACGATGGGAGGGGAGGGACTGAAGCTTTCTTT.

This chain joins TRBV7-9 and TRBJ2-3; D ambiguous. This CDR3 region has 14 residues. CDR1 is SEHNR and CDR2 is FQNEAQ in the germline V gene (reference sequence). Trimming pared 7 bases from V and 3 bases from J, leaving 14 bases between. The CDR3 loop reads CASKNGQPTDTQYF. CDR3 coding DNA: TGTGCCAGCAAAAATGGGCAGCCGACAGATACGCAGTATTTT.

This clone showed up just a few times. The chain uses TRBV28 and TRBJ2-7; tentative D call: TRBD2 (6 bases). The CDR3 has 18 amino acids. Trimming cost V 2 bases and J 0 bases, with 20 bases left between them. CDR1 is MDHEN and CDR2 is SYDVKM in the germline V gene. Here the CDR3 reads CASSLALSGSGTSYEQYF. The CDR3 DNA follows: TGTGCCAGCAGTTTAGCCCTTAGCGGTTCTGGAACCTCCTACGAGCAGTACTTC.

This clone appeared a few times. The chain couples TRBV30 to TRBJ1-3, with D perhaps TRBD1 (6 bases). The V end was cut by 3 bases, the J end by 0 bases, with 9 bases between. The germline gives CDR1 GTSNPN, CDR2 SVGIG (reference sequence). This CDR3 contains 14 residues. The CDR3 reads CAWSRTASGNTIYF. The CDR3 nucleotides read TGTGCCTGGAGCCGGACAGCCTCTGGAAACACCATATATTTT.

This clone was counted between two and nine times. The chain recombines TRBV9 with TRBJ2-7; weak D call: TRBD2 (6 bases). This CDR3 spans 14 amino acids. Trimming stripped 4 bases from V and 2 bases from J, with 13 bases between. CDR1 and CDR2 from the germline V gene are SGDLS and YYNGEE. CDR3 DNA: TGTGCCAGCAGCCAGGGAGGAAAACCCTACGAGCAGTACTTC. It is translated as CASSQGGKPYEQYF.